This T cell receptor beta chain was retrieved from a study of blood T cell repertoires in COVID-19. The table came from immunoSEQ multiplex PCR; TCRdb's copy has only in-frame clones and leaves some out. The table shows about 120,000 clones, with about nine tenths occurring only once. V was pared by 2 bases and J by 2 bases, with 15 bases between. This CDR3 has 16 amino acids. Germline lookup yields CDR1 LGHDT and CDR2 YNNKEL (reference sequence). Sequencing was done on a sample of peripheral blood. This sequence joins TRBV3-1 (or the pseudogene TRBV3-2) and TRBJ1-1, with D perhaps TRBD1 (6 bases). The sequence was obtained from a human donor with active COVID-19. The donor label of this sample is uncertain. The CDR3 DNA sequence: TGTGCCAGCAGCCAATCTTGGGGGCCTGGAAACACTGAAGCTTTCTTT. It codes for CASSQSWGPGNTEAFF.